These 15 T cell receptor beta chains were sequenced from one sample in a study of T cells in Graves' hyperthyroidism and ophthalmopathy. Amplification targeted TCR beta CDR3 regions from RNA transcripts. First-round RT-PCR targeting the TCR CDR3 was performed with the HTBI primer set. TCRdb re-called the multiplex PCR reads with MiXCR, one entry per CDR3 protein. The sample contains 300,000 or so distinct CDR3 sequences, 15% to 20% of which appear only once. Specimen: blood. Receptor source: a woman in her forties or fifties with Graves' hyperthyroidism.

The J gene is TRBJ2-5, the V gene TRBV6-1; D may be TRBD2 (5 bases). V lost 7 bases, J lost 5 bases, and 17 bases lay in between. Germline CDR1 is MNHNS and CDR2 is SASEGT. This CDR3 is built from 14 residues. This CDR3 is CASTPRQAGETQYF. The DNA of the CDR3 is TGTGCCAGCACCCCCCGCCAGGCGGGTGAGACCCAGTACTTC.

The CDR3 reads CSARFVAEAFF. The CDR3 nucleotides are TGCAGTGCTAGATTCGTTGCTGAAGCTTTCTTT. This rearrangement joins TRBV20-1 to TRBJ1-1; D unresolved. From germline, CDR1 is DFQATT and CDR2 SNEGSKA (reference sequence). Trimming took off 2 bases at V and 6 bases at J, with 7 bases between the two ends. This CDR3 has 11 residues.

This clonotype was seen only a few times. CDR3 nucleotides: TGTGCCAGCAGCGTAGCGCAGGGGAACTACTATGGCTACACCTTC. Its translation: CASSVAQGNYYGYTF. The chain combines TRBV9 with TRBJ1-2; possibly TRBD1 for D (6 bases). The CDR3 loop spans 15 amino acids. CDR1 and CDR2 (germline): SGDLS, YYNGEE. Trimming removed 0 bases at V and 3 bases at J, with 12 bases between.

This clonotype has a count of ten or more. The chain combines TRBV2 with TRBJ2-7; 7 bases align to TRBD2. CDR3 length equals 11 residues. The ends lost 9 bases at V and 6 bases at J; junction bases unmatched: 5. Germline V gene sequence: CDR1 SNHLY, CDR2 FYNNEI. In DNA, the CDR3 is TGTGCCAGTCATGGGAGGGCCGAGCAGTACTTC. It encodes CASHGRAEQYF.

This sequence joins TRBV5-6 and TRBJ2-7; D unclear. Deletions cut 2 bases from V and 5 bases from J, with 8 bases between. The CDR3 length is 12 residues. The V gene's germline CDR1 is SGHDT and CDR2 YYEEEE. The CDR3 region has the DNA TGTGCCAGCAGCTTTCGGTCCCACGAGCAGTACTTC. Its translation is CASSFRSHEQYF.

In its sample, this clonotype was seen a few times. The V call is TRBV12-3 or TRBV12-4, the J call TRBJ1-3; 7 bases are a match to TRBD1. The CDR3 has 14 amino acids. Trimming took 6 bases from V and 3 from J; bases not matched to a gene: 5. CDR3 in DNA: TGTGCCAGCAGCACCGACAGGGTTGGAAACACCATATATTTT. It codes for CASSTDRVGNTIYF.

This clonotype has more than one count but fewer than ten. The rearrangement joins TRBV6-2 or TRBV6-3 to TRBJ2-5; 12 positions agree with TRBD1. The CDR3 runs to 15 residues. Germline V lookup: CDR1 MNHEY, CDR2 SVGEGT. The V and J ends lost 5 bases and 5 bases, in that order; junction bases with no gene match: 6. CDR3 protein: CASSPGQGALETQYF. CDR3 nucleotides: TGTGCCAGCAGTCCGGGACAGGGGGCTCTCGAGACCCAGTACTTC.

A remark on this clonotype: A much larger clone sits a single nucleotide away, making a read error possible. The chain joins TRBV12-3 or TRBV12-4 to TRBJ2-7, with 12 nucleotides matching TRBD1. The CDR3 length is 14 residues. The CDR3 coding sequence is TGTGACAGCAGTTCGGGACAGGGGGCCGACGAGCAGTACTTC. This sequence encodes CDSSSGQGADEQYF.

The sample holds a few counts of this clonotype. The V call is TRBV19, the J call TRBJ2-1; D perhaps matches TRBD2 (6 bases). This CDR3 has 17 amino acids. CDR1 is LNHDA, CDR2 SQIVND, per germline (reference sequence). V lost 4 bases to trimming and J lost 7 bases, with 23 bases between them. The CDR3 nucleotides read TGTGCCAGTAGTAAAAGCGGGCCCAGGGTTTTCCAGAATGAGCAGTTCTTC. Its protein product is CASSKSGPRVFQNEQFF. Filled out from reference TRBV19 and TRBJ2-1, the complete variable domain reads DGGITQSPKYLFRKEGQNVTLSCEQNLNHDAMYWYRQDPGQGLRLIYYSQIVNDFQKGDIAEGYSVSREKKESFPLTVTSAQKNPTAFYLCASSKSGPRVFQNEQFFGPGTRLTVL.

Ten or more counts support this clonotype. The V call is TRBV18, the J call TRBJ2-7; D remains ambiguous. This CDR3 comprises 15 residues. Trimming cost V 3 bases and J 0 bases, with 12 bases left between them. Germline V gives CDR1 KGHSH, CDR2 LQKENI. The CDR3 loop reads CASSPGRASSYEQYV. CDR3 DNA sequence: TGTGCCAGCTCACCTGGTAGGGCTAGCTCCTACGAGCAGTACGTC.

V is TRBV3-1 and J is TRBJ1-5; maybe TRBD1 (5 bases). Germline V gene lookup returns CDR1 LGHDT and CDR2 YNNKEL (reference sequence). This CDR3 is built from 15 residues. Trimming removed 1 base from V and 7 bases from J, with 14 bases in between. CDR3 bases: TGTGCCAGCAGCCAAGGCCCCTATCAGGGACAGCCCCAGCATTTT. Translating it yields CASSQGPYQGQPQHF.

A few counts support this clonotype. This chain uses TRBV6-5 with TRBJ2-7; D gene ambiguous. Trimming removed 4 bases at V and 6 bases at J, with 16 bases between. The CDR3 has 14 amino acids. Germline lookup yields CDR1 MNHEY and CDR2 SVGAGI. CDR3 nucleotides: TGTGCCAGCAGTTCTGACCCAACCTCGGTCGAGCAGTACTTC. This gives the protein CASSSDPTSVEQYF.

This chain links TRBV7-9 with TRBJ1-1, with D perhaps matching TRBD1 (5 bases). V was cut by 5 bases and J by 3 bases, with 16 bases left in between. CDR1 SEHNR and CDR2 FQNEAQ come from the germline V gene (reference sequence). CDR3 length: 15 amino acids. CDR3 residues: CASSPGSGPDTEAFF. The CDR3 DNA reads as TGTGCCAGCAGCCCCGGGTCAGGGCCAGACACTGAAGCTTTCTTT.

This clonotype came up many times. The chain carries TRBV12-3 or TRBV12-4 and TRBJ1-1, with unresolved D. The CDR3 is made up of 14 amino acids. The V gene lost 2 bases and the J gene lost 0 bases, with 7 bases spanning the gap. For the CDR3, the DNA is TGTGCCAGCAGTTTACGAAACATGAACACTGAAGCTTTCTTT. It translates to CASSLRNMNTEAFF.

Here the CDR3 reads CASSFQGDGTEAFF. The CDR3 DNA reads TGCGCCAGCAGCTTTCAGGGGGACGGGACTGAAGCTTTCTTT. The V gene is TRBV5-1, the J gene TRBJ1-1; 7 positions agree with TRBD1. This CDR3 region has 14 residues. Germline trimming cut 2 bases from V and 5 bases from J; bases unmatched to any gene: 6. CDR1 and CDR2 from the germline V gene are SGHRS and YFSETQ.